This T cell receptor (beta chain) originates from a study of cytomegalovirus exposure and HLA in healthy donors. Study observations and caveats: An analysis that came later showed most CMV-associated TCR beta chains appearing HLA-restricted. In vitro experiments confirmed that a few CMV-associated chains were specific for CMV antigens. Links to common viral pathogens appeared, in a later analysis, for several of the most significant clusters.

Healthy bone marrow donors made up the cohort. Turning to this clone: Its cognate antigen is unknown.

The PCR employed 60 Vbeta primers together with 13 Jbeta primers. Using immunoSEQ multiplex PCR, the repertoire was profiled, and TCRdb retains in-frame clones only, with some absent. The sample holds about 86,000 clones, about 70% seen once. This TCR was recovered from a man in his 60s in good health and CMV-seronegative. The sample comprised PBMCs.

The CDR3 DNA reads as TGTGCCAGCAGTTTTGCCGGCGGGTTAACCTACGAGCAGTACTTC. Encoded protein: CASSFAGGLTYEQYF. The V call is TRBV28, the J call TRBJ2-7; TRBD2 might be the D (5 bases). Germline CDR1 reads MDHEN; CDR2 reads SYDVKM. This CDR3 has 15 amino acids. V gave up 3 bases and J gave up 2 bases, with 14 bases separating them.